This entry is about one TCR beta chain. Antigen unknown. The treatment denotes: roughly 11-day PBMC culture with coronavirus spike peptide pools or control peptides (ViraFEST assay). The Oncomine TCR Beta short-read assay sequenced DNA from cultured CD4+ T cells. TCRdb re-analysed the PCR reads in MiXCR, keeping a single row per CDR3 protein. The sample includes about 14,000 distinct CDR3 sequences, 55% to 60% of them seen just once. This specimen comes from a study of vaccination and CD4 T cells after COVID-19. Overall study: There were two doses of either BNT162b2 or mRNA-1273 vaccine given to participants. Every culture used as a control got a CEFX pool, an HIV-1 Nef pool, or no peptide.

Overall study findings and caveats: Convalescent patients displayed a median 86.3% of reactive clones emerging only post-vaccination.

This sequence was found in a human donor who had recovered from COVID-19. Sequencing used CD4+ T cells from blood, cultured in vitro.

CDR3 sequence (DNA): TGTGCCATCAGTGCCCAGGCTAGCGGGAGTCGGAGAGCCTACAATGAGCAGTTCTTC. Amino acid sequence: CAISAQASGSRRAYNEQFF. V is TRBV10-3 and J is TRBJ2-1; 10 bases fit TRBD2. The ends lost 4 bases at V and 2 bases at J; junction bases unmatched: 14. Per the germline V gene, CDR1 is ENHRY and CDR2 is SYGVKD. This CDR3 contains 19 residues.